The 3 T cell receptor beta chains listed next were all sequenced from one sample in a study of T cells in Graves' hyperthyroidism and ophthalmopathy. The TCR beta CDR3 regions underwent amplification using RNA transcripts as the source. During a first-round RT-PCR of the TCR CDR3, the HTBI primer set was used. MiXCR was run by TCRdb on the multiplex PCR reads, yielding one entry per CDR3 protein. The table lists roughly 500,000 distinct CDR3 sequences, over 35% of them singletons. Sequenced material: peripheral blood or thyroid tissue (not recorded which). These receptors were collected from an adult woman with Graves' disease, either hyperthyroidism or ophthalmopathy (not recorded which).

This clonotype was detected many times. The V gene is TRBV20-1, the J gene TRBJ1-5; 7 nucleotides line up with TRBD1. The trim removed 5 bases at V and 3 bases at J, leaving 7 bases unmatched. The CDR3 covers 14 residues. Germline CDR1 reads DFQATT; CDR2 reads SNEGSKA (reference sequence). DNA for the CDR3: TGCAGTGCTCACAGGGGACCGGTCAATCAGCCCCAGCATTTT. Translated: CSAHRGPVNQPQHF.

The gene calls are TRBV5-1 and TRBJ1-2; D remains ambiguous. Germline CDR1 and CDR2: SGHRS and YFSETQ. V lost 4 bases, J lost 4 bases, and 11 bases lay in between. The CDR3 is 13 residues long. Written as DNA, the CDR3 is TGCGCCAGCAGCACTGACACGTCCTATGGCTACACCTTC. Residues: CASSTDTSYGYTF.

This clonotype was picked up many times. The chain is built from TRBV6-1 and TRBJ2-7; D gene uncertain. The CDR3 is 12 amino acids. Germline CDR1 MNHNS, CDR2 SASEGT. V gave up 0 bases and J gave up 3 bases, with 3 bases separating them. The CDR3 nucleotides are TGTGCCAGCAGTGAAGCGAGCTACGAGCAGTACTTC. It yields the protein CASSEASYEQYF.